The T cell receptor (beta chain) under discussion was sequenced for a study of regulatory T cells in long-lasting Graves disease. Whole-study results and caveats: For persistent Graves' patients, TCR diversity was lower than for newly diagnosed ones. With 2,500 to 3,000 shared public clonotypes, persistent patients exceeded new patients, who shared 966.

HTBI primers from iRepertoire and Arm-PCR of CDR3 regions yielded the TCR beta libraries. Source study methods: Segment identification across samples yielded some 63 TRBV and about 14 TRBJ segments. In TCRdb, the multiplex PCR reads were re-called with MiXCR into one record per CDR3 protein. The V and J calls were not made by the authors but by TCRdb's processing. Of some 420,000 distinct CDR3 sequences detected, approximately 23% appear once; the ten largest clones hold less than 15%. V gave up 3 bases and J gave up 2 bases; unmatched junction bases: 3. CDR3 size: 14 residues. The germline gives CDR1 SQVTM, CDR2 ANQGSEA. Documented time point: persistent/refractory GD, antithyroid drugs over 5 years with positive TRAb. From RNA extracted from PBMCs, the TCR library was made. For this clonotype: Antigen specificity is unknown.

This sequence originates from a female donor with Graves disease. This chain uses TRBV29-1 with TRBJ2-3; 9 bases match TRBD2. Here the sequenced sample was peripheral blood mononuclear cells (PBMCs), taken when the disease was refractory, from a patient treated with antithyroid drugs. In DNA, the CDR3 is TGCAGCGTTGAGGGCGGGAGGGCCACAGATACGCAGTATTTT. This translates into CSVEGGRATDTQYF.